These 20 T cell receptor beta chains came from one sample sequenced in a study of blood T cell repertoires in COVID-19. The protocol was immunoSEQ multiplex PCR, while the TCRdb copy is restricted to in-frame clones and leaves out a portion. Of about 180,000 clones listed, approximately 85% are singletons. The sequenced material came from peripheral blood. Every receptor here comes from a woman aged 45-65 years with COVID-19, enrolled during active disease.

CDR3 region: CASSAGTANYGYTF. DNA of the CDR3: TGTGCCAGCAGTGCAGGTACAGCTAACTATGGCTACACCTTC. The chain recombines TRBV2 with TRBJ1-2; D ambiguous. The V and J ends lost 4 bases and 0 bases respectively, with 9 bases between them. This CDR3 spans 14 amino acids. Germline CDR1 and CDR2: SNHLY and FYNNEI.

The rearrangement links TRBV29-1 to TRBJ2-2; tentatively, D is TRBD1 (7 bases). Trimming cost V 7 bases and J 1 base, with 19 bases left between them. The CDR3 contains 16 residues. CDR1 is SQVTM and CDR2 is ANQGSEA in the germline V gene. The CDR3 DNA sequence: TGCAGCGCAAGACAGGGTCTAGCGTTGAACACCGGGGAGCTGTTTTTT. It yields the protein CSARQGLALNTGELFF.

The J gene is TRBJ2-2, the V gene TRBV11-2; 7 bases are a match to TRBD1. The CDR3 runs to 19 residues. V shed 1 base, J shed 3 bases, and the junction held 14 bases outside the gene matches. Germline V gives CDR1 SGHAT, CDR2 FQNNGV. In DNA form, the CDR3 reads TGTGCCAGCAGCTTAGCCTCAGCACAGACAGGGACGGACACCGGGGAGCTGTTTTTT. It codes for CASSLASAQTGTDTGELFF.

This clone was counted once. The chain recombines TRBV2 with TRBJ2-5, with D perhaps matching TRBD2 (6 bases). The CDR3 sequence is 15 residues long. Germline CDR1 is SNHLY and CDR2 is FYNNEI. V was clipped by 8 bases and J by 2 bases, with 18 bases between them. CDR3 residues: CASSRGGVRQETQYF. CDR3 in DNA: TGTGCCAGCTCACGAGGCGGGGTCCGACAAGAGACCCAGTACTTC. The full variable domain, completed using reference TRBV2 and TRBJ2-5, is EPEVTQTPSHQVTQMGQEVILRCVPISNHLYFYWYRQILGQKVEFLVSFYNNEISEKSEIFDDQFSVERPDGSNFTLKIRSTKLEDSAMYFCASSRGGVRQETQYFGPGTRLLVL.

The chain has TRBV5-1 and TRBJ2-1, with D uncertain. V lost 4 bases to trimming and J lost 8 bases, with 16 bases between them. CDR3 length equals 14 residues. Germline loops: CDR1 SGHRS, CDR2 YFSETQ. This CDR3 is CASSLLQAVDEQFF. CDR3 nucleotides: TGCGCCAGCAGCCTACTCCAGGCAGTCGATGAGCAGTTCTTC.

This sequence joins TRBV3-1 (or the pseudogene TRBV3-2) and TRBJ2-3, with TRBD2 identical over 10 bases. Germline lookup yields CDR1 LGHDT and CDR2 YNNKEL (reference sequence). The CDR3 is 12 residues long. The J segment lost 9 bases and the V segment lost 3 bases, leaving 0 bases of the junction unmatched. CDR3 DNA: TGTGCCAGCAGCCAGGGACTAGCGACGCAGTATTTT. Translating gives CASSQGLATQYF.

The chain employs TRBV5-1 and TRBJ2-3; no clear D. Germline V gene lookup returns CDR1 SGHRS and CDR2 YFSETQ. The V and J ends lost 1 base and 5 bases respectively, with 11 bases between them. This CDR3 spans 14 amino acids. CDR3 residues: CASSLSSEKDTQYF. DNA of the CDR3: TGCGCCAGCAGCTTGTCCAGCGAGAAAGATACGCAGTATTTT.

Remarks on this clone: A junction boundary mismatches the germline segment, possibly from a read error. The sample contains more than one DNA sequence encoding this CDR3. The CDR3 region is CASSARGGTNEKLFF. The CDR3 DNA sequence: TGTGCCAGCAGTGCGAGAGGTGGAACTAATGAAAAGCTGTTTTTT. V usage is TRBV27 and J usage is TRBJ1-4; D not certain. CDR1 is MNHEY, CDR2 SMNVEV, per germline (reference sequence). The CDR3 sequence is 15 residues long.

This clone was counted only a few times. V gene TRBV7-2 combines with J gene TRBJ1-1, with TRBD1 matching over 11 bases. Germline V gives CDR1 SGHTA, CDR2 FQGNSA. This CDR3 comprises 15 residues. V shed 5 bases, J shed 1 base, and the junction held 3 bases outside the gene matches. This CDR3 is CASSGTGGTNTEAFF. The CDR3 DNA is TGTGCCAGCAGCGGGACAGGGGGGACGAACACTGAAGCTTTCTTT.

The rearrangement joins TRBV5-4 to TRBJ2-7; maybe TRBD1 (6 bases). Germline lookup yields CDR1 SGHNT and CDR2 YYREEE (reference sequence). The CDR3 is made up of 14 amino acids. Trimming left V 0 bases short and J 2 bases short, with 9 bases between. The CDR3 bases are TGTGCCAGCAGCTTGGTGGACAGAACCTACGAGCAGTACTTC. This encodes CASSLVDRTYEQYF.

The chain's CDR3 is CASSEGQGRNTIYF. The CDR3 DNA sequence: TGTGCCAGCAGTGAAGGACAGGGGCGAAACACCATATATTTT. The J gene is TRBJ1-3, the V gene TRBV6-1; TRBD1 matches at 8 bases. Germline CDR1 reads MNHNS; CDR2 reads SASEGT. V dropped 1 base and J dropped 5; count of bases not matched to a gene: 1. CDR3 length: 14 amino acids.

The V and J genes are TRBV18 and TRBJ2-2, with D perhaps matching TRBD1 (6 bases). The germline gives CDR1 KGHSH, CDR2 LQKENI. The CDR3 length is 15 residues. The V and J ends lost 5 bases and 2 bases respectively, with 12 bases between them. DNA for the CDR3: TGTGCCAGCTCAAACAGGGTTGACAACACCGGGGAGCTGTTTTTT. Translated, it gives CASSNRVDNTGELFF.

The chain joins TRBV7-6 to TRBJ2-1; D might be TRBD1 (6 bases). The CDR3 length is 19 residues. V was trimmed by 2 bases and J by 12 bases, leaving 32 bases between them. CDR1 and CDR2 (germline): SGHVS, FNYEAQ. The CDR3 reads CASSLWPKIPGQGVGGQFF. In DNA, the CDR3 is TGTGCCAGCAGCTTATGGCCAAAGATACCGGGACAAGGGGTTGGGGGGCAGTTCTTC.

This clone showed up just once. This chain joins TRBV9 and TRBJ2-1; maybe TRBD1 (6 bases). Trimming took off 0 bases at V and 7 bases at J, with 8 bases between the two ends. Looked up from germline, CDR1 is SGDLS and CDR2 is YYNGEE. This CDR3 contains 13 residues. CDR3 sequence: CASSVGTGNEQFF. In DNA form, the CDR3 reads TGTGCCAGCAGCGTAGGCACAGGGAATGAGCAGTTCTTC. Looking up the rest from reference TRBV9 and TRBJ2-1 gives the full variable domain: DSGVTQTPKHLITATGQRVTLRCSPRSGDLSVYWYQQSLDQGLQFLIQYYNGEERAKGNILERFSAQQFPDLHSELNLSSLELGDSALYFCASSVGTGNEQFFGPGTRLTVL.

The chain uses TRBV14 and TRBJ2-1, with 8 positions matching TRBD2. The trim removed 3 bases at V and 0 bases at J, leaving 10 bases unmatched. This CDR3 region has 18 residues. CDR1 is SGHDN and CDR2 is FVKESK in the germline V gene. This CDR3 is CASSHHPGLARSYNEQFF. The CDR3 DNA reads as TGTGCCAGCAGCCACCACCCCGGACTAGCCCGCTCCTACAATGAGCAGTTCTTC.

The J gene is TRBJ1-2, the V gene TRBV4-2; 9 positions agree with TRBD1. The CDR3 spans 15 residues. The V and J ends lost 0 bases and 4 bases, in that order; junction bases with no gene match: 3. The germline CDR1 and CDR2 sequences are LGHNA and YNFKEQ. In DNA, the CDR3 is TGTGCCAGCAGCCAAGAAACAGGGGGCGCCTATGGCTACACCTTC. This encodes CASSQETGGAYGYTF.

This chain uses TRBV5-1 with TRBJ2-7; 9 bases line up with TRBD1. The germline V gene encodes CDR1 SGHRS and CDR2 YFSETQ. This CDR3 spans 14 amino acids. J gave up 2 bases and V 3 bases, and 3 bases lay outside the gene matches. The CDR3 DNA follows: TGCGCCAGCAGCTCGGGACAGGGCCCCTACGAGCAGTACTTC. Residues: CASSSGQGPYEQYF.

V is TRBV4-1 and J is TRBJ2-1; D is perhaps TRBD1 (6 bases). Germline V gene data show CDR1 as MGHRA and CDR2 as YSYEKL. Trimming left V 0 bases short and J 4 bases short, with 13 bases between. This CDR3 has 16 amino acids. As DNA, the CDR3 is TGCGCCAGCAGCCAAGATGACAGGATGACTTACAATGAGCAGTTCTTC. Encoded protein: CASSQDDRMTYNEQFF.

The J gene is TRBJ1-3, the V gene TRBV6-5, with D perhaps matching TRBD1 (6 bases). There are 13 residues in the CDR3. Trimming cost V 10 bases and J 4 bases, with 14 bases left between them. Germline loops: CDR1 MNHEY, CDR2 SVGAGI. DNA for the CDR3: TGTGCCACCATAACAGGGAACGGAAACACCATATATTTT. It encodes CATITGNGNTIYF.

V gene TRBV25-1 combines with J gene TRBJ1-1; the D gene is possibly TRBD1 (6 bases). Germline-derived CDR1 and CDR2 are MGHDK and SYGVNS. This CDR3 region has 12 residues. The germline V and J ends were trimmed by 8 bases and 9 bases, with 16 bases remaining between them. This CDR3 reads CASSRKGVKAFF. Here the CDR3 DNA reads TGTGCCAGCTCCCGGAAGGGGGTTAAAGCTTTCTTT.